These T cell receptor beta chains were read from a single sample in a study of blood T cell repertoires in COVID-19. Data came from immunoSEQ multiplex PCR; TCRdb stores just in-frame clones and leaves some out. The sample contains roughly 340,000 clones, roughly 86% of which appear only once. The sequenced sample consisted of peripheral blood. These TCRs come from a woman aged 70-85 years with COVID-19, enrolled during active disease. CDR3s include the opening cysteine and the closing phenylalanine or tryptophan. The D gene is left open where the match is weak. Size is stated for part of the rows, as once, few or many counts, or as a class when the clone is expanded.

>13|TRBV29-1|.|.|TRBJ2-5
TGCAGCGTTGAACAAGGGGTACAAGAGACCCAGTACTTC
CSVEQGVQETQYF
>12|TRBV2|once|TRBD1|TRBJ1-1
TGTGCCAGCAGGACAGGGCTTGTCGAAGCTTTCTTT
CASRTGLVEAFF
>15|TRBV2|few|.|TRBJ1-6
TGTGCCAGCAGTGAAGAGAGCTCCTATAATTCACCCCTCCACTTT
CASSEESSYNSPLHF
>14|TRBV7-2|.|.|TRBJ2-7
TGTGCCAGCAGCTTAGGTAGAGTTGGCTACGAGCAGTACTTC
CASSLGRVGYEQYF
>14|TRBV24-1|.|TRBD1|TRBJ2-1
TGTGCCACCAGTGACCCTACAGGGGCCAATGAGCAGTTCTTC
CATSDPTGANEQFF
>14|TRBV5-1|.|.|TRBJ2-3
TGCGCCAGCAGCTTACTGACAGGCACAGATACGCAGTATTTT
CASSLLTGTDTQYF
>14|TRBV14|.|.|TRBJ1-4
TGTGCCAGCAGCCACCGGGACAATAATGAAAAACTGTTTTTT
CASSHRDNNEKLFF
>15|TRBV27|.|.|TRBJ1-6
TGTGCCAGCAGTTTAAGAGGTAACACTTTTTCACCCCTCCACTTT
CASSLRGNTFSPLHF
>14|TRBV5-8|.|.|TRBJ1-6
TGTGCCAGCAGCTTGGCCTACAGGGACTCACCCCTCCACTTT
CASSLAYRDSPLHF
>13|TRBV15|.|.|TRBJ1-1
TGTGCCACCAGCAGCGGGTTTCACACTGAAGCTTTCTTT
CATSSGFHTEAFF
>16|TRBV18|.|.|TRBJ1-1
TGTGCCAGCTCACCTATGGACACTTTGTTGAACACTGAAGCTTTCTTT
CASSPMDTLLNTEAFF